The 2 T cell receptor beta chains below all came from one sample that was sequenced in a study of blood T cell repertoires in COVID-19. Sequenced by immunoSEQ multiplex PCR; TCRdb stores in-frame clones only, minus some. The sample contains roughly 70,000 clones, about 88% of which appear only once. The sample comprised peripheral blood. Source of these receptors: a human donor in a cohort sampled during active COVID-19.

This chain connects TRBV6-5 to TRBJ1-1; TRBD1 matches 8 bases. V dropped 6 bases and J dropped 2; count of bases not matched to a gene: 8. This CDR3 spans 15 amino acids. Germline CDR1 is MNHEY and CDR2 is SVGAGI. The DNA for the CDR3 is TGTGCCAGCAGCTCATACGACAGGGGAAACACTGAAGCTTTCTTT. Protein sequence: CASSSYDRGNTEAFF.

This clone showed up just once. V is TRBV5-6 and J is TRBJ2-1; D gene unclear. V gave up 2 bases and J gave up 0 bases, with 9 bases separating them. This CDR3 has 15 amino acids. CDR1 is SGHDT and CDR2 is YYEEEE in the germline V gene. Written as DNA, the CDR3 is TGTGCCAGCAGCTTAACTCCGAGCTCCTACAATGAGCAGTTCTTC. This sequence encodes CASSLTPSSYNEQFF.